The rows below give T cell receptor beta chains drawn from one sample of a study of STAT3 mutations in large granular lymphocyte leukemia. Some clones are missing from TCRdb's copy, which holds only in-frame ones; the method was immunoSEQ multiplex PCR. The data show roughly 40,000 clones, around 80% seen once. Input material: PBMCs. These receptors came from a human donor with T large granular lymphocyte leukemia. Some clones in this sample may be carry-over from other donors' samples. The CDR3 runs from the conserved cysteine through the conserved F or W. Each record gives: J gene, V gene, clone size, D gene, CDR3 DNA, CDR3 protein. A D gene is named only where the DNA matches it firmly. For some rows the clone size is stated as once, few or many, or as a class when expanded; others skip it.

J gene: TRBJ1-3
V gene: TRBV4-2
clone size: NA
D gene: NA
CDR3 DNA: TGTGCCAGCAGCCAAGAAGGGGCCCCGAGGACCTACTCTGGAAACACCATATATTTT
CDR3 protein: CASSQEGAPRTYSGNTIYF

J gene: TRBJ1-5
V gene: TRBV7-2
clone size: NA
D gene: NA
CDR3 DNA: TGTGCCAGCAGCCCCTTGGGAGGGAGCAATCAGCCCCAGCATTTT
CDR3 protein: CASSPLGGSNQPQHF

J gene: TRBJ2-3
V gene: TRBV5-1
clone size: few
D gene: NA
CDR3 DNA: TGCGCCAGCAGCTTGTCCGCAGATACGCAGTATTTT
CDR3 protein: CASSLSADTQYF

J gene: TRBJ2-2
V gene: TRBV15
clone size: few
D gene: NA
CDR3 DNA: TGTGCCACCGGCCCTTGGGTGTCGGGGGAGCTGTTTTTT
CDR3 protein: CATGPWVSGELFF

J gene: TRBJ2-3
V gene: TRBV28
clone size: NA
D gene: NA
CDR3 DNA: TGTGCCAGCAGTTTATGGATATCCGGTCCAGATACGCAGTATTTT
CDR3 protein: CASSLWISGPDTQYF

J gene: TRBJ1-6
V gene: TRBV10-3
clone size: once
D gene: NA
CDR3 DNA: TGTGCCATCAGTGAGTCGACTGGCAGCCGTGGAGATTCACCCCTCCACTTT
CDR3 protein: CAISESTGSRGDSPLHF

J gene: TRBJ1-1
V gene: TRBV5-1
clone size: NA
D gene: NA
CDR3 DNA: TGCGCCAGCAGATGGGGGGATATGAACACTGAAGCTTTCTTT
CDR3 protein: CASRWGDMNTEAFF

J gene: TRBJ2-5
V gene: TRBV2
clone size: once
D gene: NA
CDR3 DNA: TGTGCCAGCAGTGAACGTAGCGGTGGCCAAGAGACCCAGTACTTC
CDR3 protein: CASSERSGGQETQYF

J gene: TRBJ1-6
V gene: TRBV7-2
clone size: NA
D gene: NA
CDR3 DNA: TGTGCCAGCAGCTCGCACCCAGGAACGGAATCACCCCTCCACTTT
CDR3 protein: CASSSHPGTESPLHF

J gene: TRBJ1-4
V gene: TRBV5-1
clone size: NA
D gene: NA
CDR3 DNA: TGCGCCAGCAGCTTCGGGAGCCAAGCAGAAAAACTGTTTTTT
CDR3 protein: CASSFGSQAEKLFF

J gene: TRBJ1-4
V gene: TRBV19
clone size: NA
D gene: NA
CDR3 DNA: TGTGCCAGTAGTATAGGTGGGGCTTGGAGTGAAAAACTGTTTTTT
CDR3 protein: CASSIGGAWSEKLFF

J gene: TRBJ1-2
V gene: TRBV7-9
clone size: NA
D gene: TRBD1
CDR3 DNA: TGTGCCAGCAGCTTAGAGACAGGGGGAGAGGACTATGGCTACACCTTC
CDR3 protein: CASSLETGGEDYGYTF

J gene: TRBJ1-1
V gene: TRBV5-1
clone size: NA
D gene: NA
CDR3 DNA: TGCGCCAGCAGGGGCTGGGGCGACACTGAAGCTTTCTTT
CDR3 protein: CASRGWGDTEAFF

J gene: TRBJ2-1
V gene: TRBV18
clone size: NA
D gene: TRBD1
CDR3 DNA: TGTGCCAGCTCACACGGACAGGGGGGCTCCTACAATGAGCAGTTCTTC
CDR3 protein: CASSHGQGGSYNEQFF

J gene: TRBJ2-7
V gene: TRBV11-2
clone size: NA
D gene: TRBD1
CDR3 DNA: TGTGCCAGCAGCTTAGGGACAGGGGGCAGCTACGAGCAGTACTTC
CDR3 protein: CASSLGTGGSYEQYF

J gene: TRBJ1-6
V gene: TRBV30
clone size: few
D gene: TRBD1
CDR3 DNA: TGTGCCTGGAGGGGCAGGGGGAATAATTCACCCCTCCACTTT
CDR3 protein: CAWRGRGNNSPLHF

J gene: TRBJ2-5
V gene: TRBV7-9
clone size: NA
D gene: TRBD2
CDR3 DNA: TGTGCCAGCAGCTTATTGATTAGCGGGCTCCAAGAGACCCAGTACTTC
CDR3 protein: CASSLLISGLQETQYF

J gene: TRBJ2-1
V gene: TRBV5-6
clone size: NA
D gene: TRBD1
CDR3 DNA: TGTGCCAGCAGCACGACCGGGACAGGAGTCTACAATGAGCAGTTCTTC
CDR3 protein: CASSTTGTGVYNEQFF

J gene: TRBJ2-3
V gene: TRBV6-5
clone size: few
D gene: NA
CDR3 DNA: TGTGCCAGCAGAACCCGAGATACGCAGTATTTT
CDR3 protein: CASRTRDTQYF

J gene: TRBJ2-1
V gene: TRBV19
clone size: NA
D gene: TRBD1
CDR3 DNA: TGTGCCAGTAGTATATCACCGGGACAGGGCGGGAATGAGCAGTTCTTC
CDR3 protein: CASSISPGQGGNEQFF

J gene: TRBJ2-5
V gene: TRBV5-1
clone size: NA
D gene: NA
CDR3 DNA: TGCGCCAGCAGCACCGGGACGGTGGGGGGAGAGACCCAGTACTTC
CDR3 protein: CASSTGTVGGETQYF

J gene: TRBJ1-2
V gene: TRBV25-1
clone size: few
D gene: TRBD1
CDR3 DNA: TGTGCCAGCAGTCCAGGGAGGGGGCTGGAATCCACCTTC
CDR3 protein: CASSPGRGLESTF

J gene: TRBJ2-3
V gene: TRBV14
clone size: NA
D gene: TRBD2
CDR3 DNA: TGTGCCAGCAGCCCAAGAGGACTAGCTGCAGATACGCAGTATTTT
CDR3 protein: CASSPRGLAADTQYF

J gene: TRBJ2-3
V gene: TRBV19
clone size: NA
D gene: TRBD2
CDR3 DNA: TGTGCCAGTAGTGGGGGCGGGGGGGCACCCACAGATACGCAGTATTTT
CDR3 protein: CASSGGGGAPTDTQYF

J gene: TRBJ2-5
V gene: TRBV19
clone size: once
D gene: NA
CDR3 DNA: TGTGCCACCGAGTCCCGGGAGACCCAGTACTTC
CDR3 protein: CATESRETQYF

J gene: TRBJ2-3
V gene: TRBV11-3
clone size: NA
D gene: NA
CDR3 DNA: TGTGCCAGCAGCTCGAGCGACAAGCCAGATACGCAGTATTTT
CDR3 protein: CASSSSDKPDTQYF

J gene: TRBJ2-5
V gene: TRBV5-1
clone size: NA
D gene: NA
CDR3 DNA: TGCGCCAGCAGCGCACCCGGAGGAGGGGGCGCAGAGACCCAGTACTTC
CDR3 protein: CASSAPGGGGAETQYF

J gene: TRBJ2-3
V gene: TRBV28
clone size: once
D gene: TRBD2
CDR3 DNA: TGTGCCAGCAGTGTTCTTCGTTGGCTAGCGGGGACCTCTAGCACAGATACGCAGTATTTT
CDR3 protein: CASSVLRWLAGTSSTDTQYF

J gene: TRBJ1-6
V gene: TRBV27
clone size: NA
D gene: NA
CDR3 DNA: TGTGCCAGCAGAGACCACCAGGGAACTAATTCACCCCTCCACTTT
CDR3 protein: CASRDHQGTNSPLHF

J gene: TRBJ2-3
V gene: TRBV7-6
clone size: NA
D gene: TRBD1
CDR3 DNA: TGTGCCAGCAGCCCGTCCTTTGGGACAGGGGCCGTGGTTGGCACAGATACGCAGTATTTT
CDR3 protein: CASSPSFGTGAVVGTDTQYF

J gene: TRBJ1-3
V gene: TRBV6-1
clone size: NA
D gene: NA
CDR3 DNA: TGTGCCAGCAGATTGGGTAAAGGGGGAAACACCATATATTTT
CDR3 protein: CASRLGKGGNTIYF

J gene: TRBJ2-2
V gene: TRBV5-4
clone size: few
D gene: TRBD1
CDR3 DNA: TGTGCCAGCAGCTTGGGACAGGGGTTGACCGGGGAGCTGTTTTTT
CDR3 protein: CASSLGQGLTGELFF

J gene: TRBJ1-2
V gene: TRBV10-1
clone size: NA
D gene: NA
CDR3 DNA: TGCGCCAGCAGTTCATCCGGGACTCCCCGACACTATGGCTACACCTTC
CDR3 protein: CASSSSGTPRHYGYTF

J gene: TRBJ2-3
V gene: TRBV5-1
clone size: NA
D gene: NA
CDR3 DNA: TGCGCCAGCAGCTTGGGTGCAGGGGCCAGCACAGATACGCAGTATTTT
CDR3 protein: CASSLGAGASTDTQYF

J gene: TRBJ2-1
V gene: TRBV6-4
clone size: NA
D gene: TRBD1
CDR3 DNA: TGTGCCAGCAGTAAGAACCGGGACAGGGGAAACAATGAGCAGTTCTTC
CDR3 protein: CASSKNRDRGNNEQFF

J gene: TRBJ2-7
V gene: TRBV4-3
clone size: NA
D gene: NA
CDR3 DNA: TGCGCCAGCAGCCAAGACCTCGGTTCGGGGGCAGGGGACTACGAGCAGTACTTC
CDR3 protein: CASSQDLGSGAGDYEQYF

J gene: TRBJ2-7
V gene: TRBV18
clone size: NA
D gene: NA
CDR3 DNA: TGTGCCAGCTCACCAGTTCAGGGGGGCGAGCAGTACTTC
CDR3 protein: CASSPVQGGEQYF

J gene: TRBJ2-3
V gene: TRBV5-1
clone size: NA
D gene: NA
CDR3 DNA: TGCGCCAGCAGCCCGGGGGTTGGCACAGATACGCAGTATTTT
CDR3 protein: CASSPGVGTDTQYF

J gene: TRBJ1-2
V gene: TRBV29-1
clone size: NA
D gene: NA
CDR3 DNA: TGCAGCGTTGAAGGCGACAGGTGGATCTATGGCTACACCTTC
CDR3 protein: CSVEGDRWIYGYTF

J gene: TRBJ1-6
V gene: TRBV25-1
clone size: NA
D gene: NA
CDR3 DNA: TGTGCCAGCAGTCCCCCCGCCGGCCATTCACCCCTCCACTTT
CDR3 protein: CASSPPAGHSPLHF

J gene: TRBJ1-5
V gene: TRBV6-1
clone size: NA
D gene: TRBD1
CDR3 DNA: TGTGCCAGCACCCAGGACAGGGCCCGGGTCAGCCCCCAGCATTTT
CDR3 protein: CASTQDRARVSPQHF

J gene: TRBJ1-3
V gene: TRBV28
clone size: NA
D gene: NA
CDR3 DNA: TGTGCCAGCAGTTCCAAACCGGGACAAGCTGGAAACACCATATATTTT
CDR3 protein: CASSSKPGQAGNTIYF

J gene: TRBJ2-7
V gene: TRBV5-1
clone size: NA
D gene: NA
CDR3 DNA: TGCGCCAGCAGCTTGAAGACCGGGACAACCTACGAGCAGTACTTC
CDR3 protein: CASSLKTGTTYEQYF

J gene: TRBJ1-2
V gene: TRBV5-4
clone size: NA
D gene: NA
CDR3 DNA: TGTGCCAGCAGCCCCCGGGAATACTATGGCTACACCTTC
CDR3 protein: CASSPREYYGYTF

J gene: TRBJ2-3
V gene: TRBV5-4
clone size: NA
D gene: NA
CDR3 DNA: TGTGCCAGCAGCCAACAGGAAGCAGATACGCAGTATTTT
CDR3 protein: CASSQQEADTQYF